This T cell receptor beta chain was profiled in a study of a mutant IDH1 vaccine in newly diagnosed glioma (TCRdb year 2021). Looking at the study overall: Across visits V03 through V10, patients got a total of eight vaccinations, given in weeks 1, 3, 5, 7, 11, 15, 19 and 23. Vaccination began 4-6 weeks after radiotherapy alone, or alongside temozolomide cycles in the chemotherapy-containing groups. Of the approximately 30 treated patients, roughly 60% were male and around 40% were female, and the mean age was approximately 41 years. Before enrollment, patients had received standard therapy of radiotherapy alone, temozolomide alone, or radiochemotherapy with temozolomide; most received the combination. Peripheral blood was drawn at six visits: V03 (baseline), V05, V07, V10, V12 and V13. Longitudinal TCRB deep sequencing was performed for around 23 treated patients wherever samples were available for exploratory analyses.

The paper as a whole reports these results and caveats: Immune responses induced by the vaccine were seen in roughly 95% of patients across multiple MHC alleles. The authors noted that analyses of patient blood samples could not be reproduced because of sample limitations. Availability determined which PBMC samples were chosen for TCRB deep sequencing. Pseudoprogression appeared unrelated to alterations in the top peripheral T cell clonotypes detected by TCRB sequencing.

A remark on this clone: Its target antigen remains unknown. The sample holds no much larger clone one base away, and base qualities are not on file.

The CDR1 and CDR2 encoded by the germline V gene (reference sequence) are MNHEY and SMNVEV. CDR3 length: 16 amino acids, cysteine to phenylalanine. Only the CDR3 part of the read is kept: 48 bases, read in frame from the first base. V drops 4 bases and J drops 0 bases, leaving 15 bases in between. Library creation used the immunoSEQ multiplex PCR assay. Following the manufacturer's protocol, the hsTCRB Kit was used to amplify rearranged TCR beta chain sequences. An Illumina MiSeq was used to sequence the TCRB libraries. Concerning the study's data processing: The proprietary platform of the kit vendor was used for demultiplexing, trimming and gene mapping. The immuneACCESS repertoire file appears here via TCRdb, limited to in-frame rearrangements. These files lack a portion of the clones; in checked studies, under half of the deficit traces to unresolved V genes, and the cause of the others is not known. D and trimming were read from the DNA, whereas the V and J calls and clone size are those reported in that table. This sample has 60,000 to 75,000 clones in its table, and roughly four fifths of those were observed once. 3% to 4.5% of the sample is in the top ten clones.

This specimen's time point label, per the study, means: week 11, during vaccination. Every vaccine dose consisted of 300 ug of a 20-mer mutant IDH1 peptide in Montanide, administered subcutaneously together with topical imiquimod. The donors had newly diagnosed IDH1-mutant astrocytomas of WHO grade 3 or 4 that showed loss of nuclear ATRX. The samples were drawn from NOA16, a multicentre, single-arm, open-label phase I trial in Germany that tested a mutant IDH1 peptide vaccine in humans for the first time. The DNeasy Blood and Tissue Kit was used to extract genomic DNA from EDTA blood for TCRB sequencing.

The chain joins TRBV27 to TRBJ1-2, with the D gene not clear enough to name. The material sequenced was PBMCs, taken from a glioma patient whose treatment included an IDH1 peptide vaccine. This TCR came from a man aged 30-40 years with glioma. DNA sequence: TGTGCCAGCAGTTCAAGCCTACACGCGGCTAACTATGGCTACACCTTC. The encoded protein is CASSSSLHAANYGYTF.